This TCR beta chain was sequenced in a study of prognosis after radiotherapy for stage I lung cancer. Study context: All non-small cell lung cancer patients were considered medically inoperable. Study conclusions and caveats: Diminished Shannon entropy following stereotactic body radiation therapy characterized patients who developed distant metastases.

The blood draw at each of two time points yielded approximately 6 milliliters of peripheral blood. Note on this clonotype: The antigen remains undetermined. At one of its ends the junction is not consistent with the germline gene, which may arise from a read error.

Genomic DNA provided the template from which TCR beta CDR3 was amplified by two-round multiplex PCR. First-round PCR, the initial amplification, used primers specific to each TRBV and TRBJ gene. TCRdb fed the multiplex PCR reads into MiXCR, producing one record per CDR3 protein. The sample shows about 35,000 distinct CDR3 sequences, more than 30% of them seen only once. From germline, CDR1 is MNHGY and CDR2 SVAAGI. This CDR3 comprises 14 residues. Sequences were derived from PBMCs, sampled before or after stereotactic body radiation therapy (not recorded which). The rearrangement links TRBV6-9 to TRBJ1-5, with a tentative D call TRBD1 (6 bases). The sequence came from a donor at least 50 years old with non-small cell lung cancer. CDR3 in DNA: TGTGCCAGCAGTTTACAGGGCATTGATCAGCCCAAGCATTTT. Residues: CASSLQGIDQPKHF.